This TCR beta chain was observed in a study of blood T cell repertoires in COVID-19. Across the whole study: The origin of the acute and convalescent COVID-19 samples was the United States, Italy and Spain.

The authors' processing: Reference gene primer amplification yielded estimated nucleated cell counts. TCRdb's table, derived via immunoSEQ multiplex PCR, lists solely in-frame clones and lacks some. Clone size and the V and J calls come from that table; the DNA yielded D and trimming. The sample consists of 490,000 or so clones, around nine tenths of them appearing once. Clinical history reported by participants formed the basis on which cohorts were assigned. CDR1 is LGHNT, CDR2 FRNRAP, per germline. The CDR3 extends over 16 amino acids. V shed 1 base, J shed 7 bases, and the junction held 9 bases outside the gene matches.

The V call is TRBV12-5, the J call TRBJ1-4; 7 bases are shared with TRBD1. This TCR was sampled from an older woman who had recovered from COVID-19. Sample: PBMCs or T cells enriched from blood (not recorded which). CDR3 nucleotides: TGTGCTAGTGGTTTGGCTCATACAGGGGCATTTGAAAAACTGTTTTTT. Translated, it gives CASGLAHTGAFEKLFF.